This T cell receptor beta chain originates from a study of shared clonotypes between healthy human individuals. All donors were healthy HIV-negative adults lacking recent acute infections or vaccinations. TCRdb's table, derived via immunoSEQ multiplex PCR, lists solely in-frame clones and lacks some. The sample has about 1.5 million clones, roughly 98% seen once. Sequencing was carried out using naive CD4+ T cells sorted from blood. Noted subset: CD45RA+ positively selected. This receptor was obtained from a man aged 25 to 45 in good health.

CDR3 in DNA: TGTGCCAGCAGCTCCCCGACTAGCGGGAGGCGGTACGAGCAGTACTTC. Amino acid sequence: CASSSPTSGRRYEQYF. The V and J genes are TRBV7-8 and TRBJ2-7, with TRBD2 matching over 13 bases. This CDR3 is built from 16 residues. CDR1 is SGHVS and CDR2 is FQNEAQ in the germline V gene. J lost 4 bases, V lost 4 bases, and 7 bases had no gene match.